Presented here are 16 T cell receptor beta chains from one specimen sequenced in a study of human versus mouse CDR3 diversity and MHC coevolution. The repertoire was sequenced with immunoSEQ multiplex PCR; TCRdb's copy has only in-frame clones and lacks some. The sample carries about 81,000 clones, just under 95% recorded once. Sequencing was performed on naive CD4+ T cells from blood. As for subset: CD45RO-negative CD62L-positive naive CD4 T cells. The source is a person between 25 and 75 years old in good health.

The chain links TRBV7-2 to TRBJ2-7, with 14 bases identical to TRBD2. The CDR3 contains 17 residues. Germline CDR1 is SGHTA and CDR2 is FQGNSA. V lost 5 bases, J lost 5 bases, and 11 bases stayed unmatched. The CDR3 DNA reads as TGTGCCAGCAGCCCGCTTACCGGGACTAGCGGGAGCAACGAGCAGTACTTC. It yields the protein CASSPLTGTSGSNEQYF. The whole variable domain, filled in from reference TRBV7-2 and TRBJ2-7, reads GAGVSQSPSNKVTEKGKDVELRCDPISGHTALYWYRQSLGQGLEFLIYFQGNSAPDKSGLPSDRFSAERTGGSVSTLTIQRTQQEDSAVYLCASSPLTGTSGSNEQYFGPGTRLTVT.

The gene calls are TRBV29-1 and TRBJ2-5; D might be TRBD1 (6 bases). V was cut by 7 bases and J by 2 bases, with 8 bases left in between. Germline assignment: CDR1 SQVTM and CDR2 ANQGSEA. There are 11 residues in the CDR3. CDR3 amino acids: CSAGTQETQYF. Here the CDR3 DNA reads TGCAGCGCCGGGACACAAGAGACCCAGTACTTC. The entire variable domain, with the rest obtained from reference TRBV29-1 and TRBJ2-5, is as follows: SAVISQKPSRDICQRGTSLTIQCQVDSQVTMMFWYRQQPGQSLTLIATANQGSEATYESGFVIDKFPISRPNLTFSTLTVSNMSPEDSSIYLCSAGTQETQYFGPGTRLLVL.

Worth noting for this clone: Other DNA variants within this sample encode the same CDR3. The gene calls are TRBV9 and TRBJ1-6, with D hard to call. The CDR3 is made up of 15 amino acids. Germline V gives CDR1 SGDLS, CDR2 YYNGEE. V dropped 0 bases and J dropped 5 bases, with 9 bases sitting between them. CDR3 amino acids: CASSVVGENNSPLHF. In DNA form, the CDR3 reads TGTGCCAGCAGCGTAGTGGGCGAGAATAATTCACCCCTCCACTTT.

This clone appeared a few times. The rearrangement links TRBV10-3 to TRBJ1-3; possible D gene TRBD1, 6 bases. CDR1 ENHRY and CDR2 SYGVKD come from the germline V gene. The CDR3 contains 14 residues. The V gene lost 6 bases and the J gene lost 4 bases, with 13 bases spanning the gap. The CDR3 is CAIRLQGSGNTIYF. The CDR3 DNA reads TGTGCCATCAGGTTGCAGGGGAGCGGAAACACCATATATTTT.

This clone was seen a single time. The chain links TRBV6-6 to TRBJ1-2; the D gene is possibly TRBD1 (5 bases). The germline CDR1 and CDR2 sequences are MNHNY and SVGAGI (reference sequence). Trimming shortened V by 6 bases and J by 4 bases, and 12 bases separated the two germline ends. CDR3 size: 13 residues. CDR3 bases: TGTGCCAGCAGATCCGGGGGGGTCTATGGCTACACCTTC. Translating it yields CASRSGGVYGYTF.

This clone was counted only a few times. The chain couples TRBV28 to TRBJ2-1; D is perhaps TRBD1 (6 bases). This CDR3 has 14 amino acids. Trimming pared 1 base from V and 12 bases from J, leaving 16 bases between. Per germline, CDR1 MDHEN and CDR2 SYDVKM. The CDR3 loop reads CASSLSARGGGQFF. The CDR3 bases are TGTGCCAGCAGTTTATCGGCCCGAGGGGGTGGGCAGTTCTTC.

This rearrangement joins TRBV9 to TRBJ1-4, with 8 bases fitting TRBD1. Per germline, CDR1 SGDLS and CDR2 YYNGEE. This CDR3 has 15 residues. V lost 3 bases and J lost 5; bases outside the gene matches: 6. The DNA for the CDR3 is TGTGCCAGCAGCGGGGGGACAGGCGGAAATGAAAAACTGTTTTTT. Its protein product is CASSGGTGGNEKLFF.

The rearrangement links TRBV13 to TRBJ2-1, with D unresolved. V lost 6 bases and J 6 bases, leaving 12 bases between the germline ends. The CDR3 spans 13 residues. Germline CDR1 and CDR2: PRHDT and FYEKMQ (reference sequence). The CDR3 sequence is CASRPTGVNEQFF. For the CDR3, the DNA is TGTGCCAGCAGACCCACCGGTGTCAATGAGCAGTTCTTC. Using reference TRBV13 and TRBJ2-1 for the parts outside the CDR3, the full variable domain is AAGVIQSPRHLIKEKRETATLKCYPIPRHDTVYWYQQGPGQDPQFLISFYEKMQSDKGSIPDRFSAQQFSDYHSELNMSSLELGDSALYFCASRPTGVNEQFFGPGTRLTVL.

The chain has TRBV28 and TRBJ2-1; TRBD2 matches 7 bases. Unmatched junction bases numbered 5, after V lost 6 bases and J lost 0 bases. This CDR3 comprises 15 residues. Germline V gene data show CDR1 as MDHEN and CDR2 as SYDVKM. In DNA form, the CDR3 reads TGTGCCAGCAGCAGTAGCGGGTTCTCCTACAATGAGCAGTTCTTC. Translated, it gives CASSSSGFSYNEQFF.

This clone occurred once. The CDR3 DNA is TGTGCCAGCAGCTCTGCAGGGCTAACCACTGAAGCTTTCTTT. Its translation is CASSSAGLTTEAFF. The V and J genes are TRBV7-9 and TRBJ1-1, with D tentatively TRBD1 (5 bases). In germline, CDR1 is SEHNR, CDR2 FQNEAQ (reference sequence). V lost 4 bases, J lost 4 bases, and 13 bases lay in between. The CDR3 is 14 amino acids.

The CDR3 DNA is TGTGCCTGTAGGAGGACGAACACTGAAGCTTTCTTT. As protein: CACRRTNTEAFF. The rearrangement links TRBV30 to TRBJ1-1; D gene unclear. Germline V gene data show CDR1 as GTSNPN and CDR2 as SVGIG (reference sequence). The CDR3 has 12 amino acids. The V end lost 6 bases, the J end lost 1 base, and 9 bases lay between the germline ends.

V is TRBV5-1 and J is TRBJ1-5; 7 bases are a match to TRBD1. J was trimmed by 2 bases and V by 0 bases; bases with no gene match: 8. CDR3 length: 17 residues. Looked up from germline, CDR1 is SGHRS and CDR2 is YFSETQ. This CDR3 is CASSLVPTGTGNQPQHF. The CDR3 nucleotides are TGCGCCAGCAGCTTGGTTCCGACAGGGACTGGCAATCAGCCCCAGCATTTT.

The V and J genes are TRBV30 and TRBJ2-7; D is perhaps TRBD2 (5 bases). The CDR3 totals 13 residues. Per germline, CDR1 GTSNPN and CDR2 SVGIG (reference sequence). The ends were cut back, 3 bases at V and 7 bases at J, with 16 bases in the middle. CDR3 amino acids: CAWRRKGPGEQYF. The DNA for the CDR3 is TGTGCCTGGAGAAGGAAGGGCCCGGGGGAGCAGTACTTC.

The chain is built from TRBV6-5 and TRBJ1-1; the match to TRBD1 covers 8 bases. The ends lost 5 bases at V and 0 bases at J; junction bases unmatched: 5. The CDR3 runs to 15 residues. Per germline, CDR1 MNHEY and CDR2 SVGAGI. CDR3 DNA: TGTGCCAGCAGTATCGGGACAGGTTTGAACACTGAAGCTTTCTTT. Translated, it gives CASSIGTGLNTEAFF.

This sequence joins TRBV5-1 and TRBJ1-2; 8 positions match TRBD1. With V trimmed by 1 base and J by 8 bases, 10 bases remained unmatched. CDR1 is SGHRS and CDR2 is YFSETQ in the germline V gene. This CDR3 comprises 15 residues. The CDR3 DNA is TGCGCCAGCAGCTTGTCCCCAACAGGGGGTAAAGGCTACACCTTC. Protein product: CASSLSPTGGKGYTF.

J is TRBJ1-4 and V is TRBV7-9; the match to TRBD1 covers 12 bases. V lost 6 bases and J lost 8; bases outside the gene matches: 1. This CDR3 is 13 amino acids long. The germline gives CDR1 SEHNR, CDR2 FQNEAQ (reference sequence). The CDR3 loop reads CASRGQGAEKLFF. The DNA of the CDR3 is TGTGCCAGCAGGGGACAGGGGGCGGAAAAACTGTTTTTT.